The clone carrying this TCR beta chain occurred a few times. Antigen unknown. As to time point: pre-sensitization, week 0. Treatment denoted: therapeutic diphenylcyclopropenone sensitization with weekly scalp DPC. Donation of samples came from alopecia patients who were 18 to 70 years old and suitable for DPC. The data originate from a study of human T cells and chemical hapten exposure. Findings and caveats of the study: Patch test score rose with PT1 expanded TCRs, significant at 8, 16, 32, not 4.

Authors' processing steps: Individual samples carried between about 23,224 and 750,000 TCRs, with 85,000 to 100,000 as the median. TCRdb independently ran MiXCR on the RACE reads; one entry per CDR3 protein. TCRdb assigned the V and J calls; the authors' analysis was not used. The sample yields 95,000 to 150,000 distinct CDR3 sequences, roughly 14% seen once. The sequence was obtained from a woman between 18 and 29 years old with alopecia areata. Some clones in this sample may be carry-over from other donors' samples. This material consisted of whole blood, taken in connection with sensitization to the hapten diphenylcyclopropenone (DPC).

The CDR3 region has the DNA TGTGCCAGCTCCCGGGGCACGTACTACGAGCAGTACTTC. It specifies CASSRGTYYEQYF. This chain connects TRBV2 to TRBJ2-7; either TRBD1 or TRBD2 may supply D (5 bases each). This CDR3 contains 13 residues. The germline gives CDR1 SNHLY, CDR2 FYNNEI. V was trimmed by 8 bases and J by 3 bases, leaving 14 bases between them. Based on the CDR3 plus reference TRBV2 and TRBJ2-7, the full variable domain is EPEVTQTPSHQVTQMGQEVILRCVPISNHLYFYWYRQILGQKVEFLVSFYNNEISEKSEIFDDQFSVERPDGSNFTLKIRSTKLEDSAMYFCASSRGTYYEQYFGPGTRLTVT.